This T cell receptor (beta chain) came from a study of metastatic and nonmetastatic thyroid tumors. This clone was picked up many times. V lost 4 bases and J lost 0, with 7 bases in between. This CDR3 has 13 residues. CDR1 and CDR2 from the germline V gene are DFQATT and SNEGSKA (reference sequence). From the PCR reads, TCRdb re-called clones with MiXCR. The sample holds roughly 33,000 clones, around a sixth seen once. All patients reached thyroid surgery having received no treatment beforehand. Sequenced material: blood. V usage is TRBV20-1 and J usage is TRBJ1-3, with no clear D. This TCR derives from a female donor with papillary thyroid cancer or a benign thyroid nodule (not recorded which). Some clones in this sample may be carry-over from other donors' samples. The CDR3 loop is CSATPGSGNTIYF. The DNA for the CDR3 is TGCAGTGCTACCCCAGGCTCTGGAAACACCATATATTTT.